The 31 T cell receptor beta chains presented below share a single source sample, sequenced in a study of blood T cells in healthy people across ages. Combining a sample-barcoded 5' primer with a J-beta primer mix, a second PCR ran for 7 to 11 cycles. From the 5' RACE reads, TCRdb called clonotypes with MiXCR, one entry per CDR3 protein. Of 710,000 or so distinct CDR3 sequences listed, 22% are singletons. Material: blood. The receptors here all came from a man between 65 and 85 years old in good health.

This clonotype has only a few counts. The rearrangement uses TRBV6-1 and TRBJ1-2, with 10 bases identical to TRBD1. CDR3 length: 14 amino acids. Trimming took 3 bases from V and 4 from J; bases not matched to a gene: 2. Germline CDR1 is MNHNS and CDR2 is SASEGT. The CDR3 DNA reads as TGTGCCAGCAGTGAGTGGACAGGGGGCTATGGCTACACCTTC. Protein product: CASSEWTGGYGYTF.

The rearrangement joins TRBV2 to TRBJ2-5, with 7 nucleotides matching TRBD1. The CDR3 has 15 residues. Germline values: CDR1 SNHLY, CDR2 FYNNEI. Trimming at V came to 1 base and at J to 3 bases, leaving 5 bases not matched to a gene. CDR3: CASSEEGGSKETQYF. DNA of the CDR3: TGTGCCAGCAGTGAAGAAGGGGGCTCGAAAGAGACCCAGTACTTC.

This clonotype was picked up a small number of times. CDR3 sequence reads: CSAPGVGYNEQFF. The CDR3 DNA reads as TGCAGCGCTCCAGGAGTCGGGTACAATGAGCAGTTCTTC. The chain carries TRBV29-1 and TRBJ2-7; D gene uncertain. The J call is in doubt because the DNA end fits TRBJ2-1 better. The CDR3 length is 13 residues. CDR1 is SQVTM, CDR2 ANQGSEA, per germline.

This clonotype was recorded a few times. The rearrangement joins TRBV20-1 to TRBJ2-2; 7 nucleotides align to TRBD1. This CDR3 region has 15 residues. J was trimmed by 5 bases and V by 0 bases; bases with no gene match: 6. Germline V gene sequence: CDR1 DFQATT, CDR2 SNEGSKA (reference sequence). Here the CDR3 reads CSARDHRGQTGELFF. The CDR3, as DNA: TGCAGTGCTAGAGATCATAGGGGGCAAACCGGGGAGCTGTTTTTT.

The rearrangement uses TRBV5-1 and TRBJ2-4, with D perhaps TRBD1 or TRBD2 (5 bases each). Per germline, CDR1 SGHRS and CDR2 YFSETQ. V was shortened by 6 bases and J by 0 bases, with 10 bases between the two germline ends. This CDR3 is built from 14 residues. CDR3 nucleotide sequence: TGCGCCAGCACGGGGCAGGGAGCCAAAAACATTCAGTACTTC. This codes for CASTGQGAKNIQYF.

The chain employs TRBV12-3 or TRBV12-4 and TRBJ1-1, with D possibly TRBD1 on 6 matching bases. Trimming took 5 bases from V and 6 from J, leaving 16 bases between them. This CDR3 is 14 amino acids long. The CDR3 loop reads CASSPETGASEAFF. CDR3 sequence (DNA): TGTGCCAGCAGTCCCGAGACAGGAGCTTCTGAAGCTTTCTTT.

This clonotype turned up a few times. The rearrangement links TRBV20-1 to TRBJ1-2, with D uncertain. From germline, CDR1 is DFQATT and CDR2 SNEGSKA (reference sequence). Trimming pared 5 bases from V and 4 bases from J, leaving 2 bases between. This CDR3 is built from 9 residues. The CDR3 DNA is TGCAGTGCTTTCTATGGCTACACCTTC. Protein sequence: CSAFYGYTF.

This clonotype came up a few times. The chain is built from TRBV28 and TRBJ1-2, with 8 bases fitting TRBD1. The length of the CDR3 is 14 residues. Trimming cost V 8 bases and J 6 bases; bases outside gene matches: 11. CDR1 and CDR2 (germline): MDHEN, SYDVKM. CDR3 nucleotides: TGTGCCAGCTGGACAACCAGGGGGCTCAATGGCTACACCTTC. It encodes CASWTTRGLNGYTF.

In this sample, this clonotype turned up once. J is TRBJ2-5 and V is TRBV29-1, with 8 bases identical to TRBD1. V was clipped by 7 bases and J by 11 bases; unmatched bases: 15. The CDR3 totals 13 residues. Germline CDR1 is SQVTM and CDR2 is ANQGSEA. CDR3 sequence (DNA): TGCAGCGCTAGCCGACAGGGGATAGGTGAGCAGTACTTC. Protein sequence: CSASRQGIGEQYF.

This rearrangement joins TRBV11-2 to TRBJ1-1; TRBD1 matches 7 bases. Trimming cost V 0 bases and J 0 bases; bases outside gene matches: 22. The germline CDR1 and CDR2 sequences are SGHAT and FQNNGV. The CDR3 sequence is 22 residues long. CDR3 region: CASSLEIGTEATKGGLNTEAFF. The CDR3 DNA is TGTGCCAGCAGCTTAGAAATCGGGACAGAGGCAACCAAAGGTGGATTGAACACTGAAGCTTTCTTT.

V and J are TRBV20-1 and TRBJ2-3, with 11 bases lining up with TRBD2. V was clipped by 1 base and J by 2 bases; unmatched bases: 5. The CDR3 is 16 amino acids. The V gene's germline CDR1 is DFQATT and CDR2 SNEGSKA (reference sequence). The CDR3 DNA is TGCAGTGCTAGAGGATCTAGCGGGAGGCCCACAGATACGCAGTATTTT. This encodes CSARGSSGRPTDTQYF.

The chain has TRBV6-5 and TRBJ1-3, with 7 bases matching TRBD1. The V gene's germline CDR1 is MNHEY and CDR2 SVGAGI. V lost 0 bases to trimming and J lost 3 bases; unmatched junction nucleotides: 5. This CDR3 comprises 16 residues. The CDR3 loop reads CASSYSQGHHGNTIYF. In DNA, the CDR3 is TGTGCCAGCAGTTACTCACAGGGGCACCATGGAAACACCATATATTTT.

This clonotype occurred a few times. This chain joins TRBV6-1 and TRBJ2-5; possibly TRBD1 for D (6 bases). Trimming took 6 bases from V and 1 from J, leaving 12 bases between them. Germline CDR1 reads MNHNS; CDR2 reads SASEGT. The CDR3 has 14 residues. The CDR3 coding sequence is TGTGCCAGCAGGACGACAGGAGCCCAAGAGACCCAGTACTTC. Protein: CASRTTGAQETQYF.

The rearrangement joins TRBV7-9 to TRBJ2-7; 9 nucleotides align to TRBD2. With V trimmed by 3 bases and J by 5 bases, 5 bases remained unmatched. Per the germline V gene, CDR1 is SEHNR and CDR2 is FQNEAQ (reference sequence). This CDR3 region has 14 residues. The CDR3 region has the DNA TGTGCCAGCAGCTTGGGGACTAGCCTCGACGAGCAGTACTTC. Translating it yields CASSLGTSLDEQYF.

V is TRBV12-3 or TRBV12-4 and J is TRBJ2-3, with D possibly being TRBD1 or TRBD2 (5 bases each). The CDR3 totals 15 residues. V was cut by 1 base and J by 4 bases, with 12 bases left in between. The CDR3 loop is CASSLGSLGADTQYF. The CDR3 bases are TGTGCCAGCAGTTTAGGGTCCCTGGGGGCAGATACGCAGTATTTT.

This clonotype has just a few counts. The CDR3 DNA follows: TGTGCCAGCAGTTTATCGGAGGGAGAAGCTTTCTTT. It codes for CASSLSEGEAFF. The V and J genes are TRBV12-3 or TRBV12-4 and TRBJ1-1, with D unresolved. The CDR3 extends over 12 amino acids. With 2 bases removed from V and 8 bases from J, the gap between germline ends came to 9 bases.

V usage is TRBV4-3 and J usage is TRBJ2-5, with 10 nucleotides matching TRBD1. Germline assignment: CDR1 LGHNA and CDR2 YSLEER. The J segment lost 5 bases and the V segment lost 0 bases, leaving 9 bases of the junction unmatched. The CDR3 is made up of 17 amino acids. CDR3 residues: CASSQERRDRGMETQYF. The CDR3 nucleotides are TGCGCCAGCAGCCAAGAACGCCGGGACAGGGGTATGGAGACCCAGTACTTC.

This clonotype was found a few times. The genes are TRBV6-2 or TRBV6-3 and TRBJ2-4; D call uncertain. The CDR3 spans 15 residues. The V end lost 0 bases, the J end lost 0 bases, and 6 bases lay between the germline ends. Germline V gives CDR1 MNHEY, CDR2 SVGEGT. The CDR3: CASSYSALAKNIQYF. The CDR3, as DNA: TGTGCCAGCAGTTACTCGGCTCTAGCCAAAAACATTCAGTACTTC.

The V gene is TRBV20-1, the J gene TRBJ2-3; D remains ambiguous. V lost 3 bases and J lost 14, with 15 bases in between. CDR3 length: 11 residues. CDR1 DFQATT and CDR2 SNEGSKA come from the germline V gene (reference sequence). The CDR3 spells CSASNGPRGYF. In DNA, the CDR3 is TGCAGTGCTAGTAATGGGCCGCGTGGGTATTTT.

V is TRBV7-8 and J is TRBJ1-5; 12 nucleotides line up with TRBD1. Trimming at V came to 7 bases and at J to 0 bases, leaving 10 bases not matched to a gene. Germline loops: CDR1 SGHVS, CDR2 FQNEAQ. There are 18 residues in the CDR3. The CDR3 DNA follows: TGTGCCAGCAACCCCGGGACAGGGGGCCTCCTTAGCAATCAGCCCCAGCATTTT. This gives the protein CASNPGTGGLLSNQPQHF.

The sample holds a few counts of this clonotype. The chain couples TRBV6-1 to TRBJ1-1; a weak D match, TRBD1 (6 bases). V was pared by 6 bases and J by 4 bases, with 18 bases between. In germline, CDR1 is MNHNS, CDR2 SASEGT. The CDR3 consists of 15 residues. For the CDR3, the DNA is TGTGCCAGCAGCCCGGAAGGGGGAAGGCGCACTGAAGCTTTCTTT. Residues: CASSPEGGRRTEAFF.

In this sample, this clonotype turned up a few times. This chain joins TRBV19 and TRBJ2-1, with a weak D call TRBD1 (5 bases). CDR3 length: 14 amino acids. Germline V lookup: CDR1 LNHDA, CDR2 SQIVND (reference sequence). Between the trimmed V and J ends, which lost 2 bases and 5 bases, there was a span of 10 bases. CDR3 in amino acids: CASSIRQGHNEQFF. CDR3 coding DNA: TGTGCCAGTAGTATACGTCAGGGTCACAATGAGCAGTTCTTC.

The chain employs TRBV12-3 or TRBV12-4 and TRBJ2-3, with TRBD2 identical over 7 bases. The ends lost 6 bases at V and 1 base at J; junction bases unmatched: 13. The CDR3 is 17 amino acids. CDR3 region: CASSLKTGSGGTDTQYF. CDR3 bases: TGTGCCAGCAGCCTAAAAACAGGCAGCGGGGGCACAGATACGCAGTATTTT.

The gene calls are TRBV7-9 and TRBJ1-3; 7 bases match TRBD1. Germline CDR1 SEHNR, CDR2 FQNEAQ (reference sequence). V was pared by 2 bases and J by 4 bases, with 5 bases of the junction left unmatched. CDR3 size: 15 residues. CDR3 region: CASSLRGTDGNTIYF. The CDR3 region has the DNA TGTGCCAGCAGCTTACGGGGGACAGACGGAAACACCATATATTTT.

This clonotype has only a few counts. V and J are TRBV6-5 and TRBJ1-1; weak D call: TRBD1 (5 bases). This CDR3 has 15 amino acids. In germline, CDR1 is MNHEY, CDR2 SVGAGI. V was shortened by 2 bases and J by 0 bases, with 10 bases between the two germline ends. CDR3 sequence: CASSYIRGLNTEAFF. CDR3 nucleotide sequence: TGTGCCAGCAGTTACATACGGGGCCTGAACACTGAAGCTTTCTTT.

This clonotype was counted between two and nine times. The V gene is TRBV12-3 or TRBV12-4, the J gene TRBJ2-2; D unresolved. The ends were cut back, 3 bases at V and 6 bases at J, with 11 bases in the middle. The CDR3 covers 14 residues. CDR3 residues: CASSLGSRPGELFF. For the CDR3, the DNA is TGTGCCAGCAGTTTGGGGTCTCGCCCCGGGGAGCTGTTTTTT.

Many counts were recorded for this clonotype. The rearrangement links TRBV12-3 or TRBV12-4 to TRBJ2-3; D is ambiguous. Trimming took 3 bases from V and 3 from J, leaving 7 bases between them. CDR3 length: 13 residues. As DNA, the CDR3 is TGTGCCAGCAGTTTTCCCAGTACAGATACGCAGTATTTT. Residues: CASSFPSTDTQYF.

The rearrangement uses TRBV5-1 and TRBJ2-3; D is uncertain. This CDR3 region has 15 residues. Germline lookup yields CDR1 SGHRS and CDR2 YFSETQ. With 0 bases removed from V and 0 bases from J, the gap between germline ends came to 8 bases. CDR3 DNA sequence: TGCGCCAGCAGCTTGGAGGGTATGAGCACAGATACGCAGTATTTT. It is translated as CASSLEGMSTDTQYF.

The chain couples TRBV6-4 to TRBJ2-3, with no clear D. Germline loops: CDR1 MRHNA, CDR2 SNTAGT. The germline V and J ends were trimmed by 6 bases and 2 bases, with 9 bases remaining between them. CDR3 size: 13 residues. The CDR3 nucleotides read TGTGCCAGCAGCGCCGCCCTCACAGATACGCAGTATTTT. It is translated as CASSAALTDTQYF.

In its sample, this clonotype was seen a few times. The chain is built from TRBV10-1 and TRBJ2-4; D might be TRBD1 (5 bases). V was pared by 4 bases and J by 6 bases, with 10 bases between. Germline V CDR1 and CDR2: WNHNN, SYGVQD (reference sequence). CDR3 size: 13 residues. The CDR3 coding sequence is TGCGCCAGCAGTGTAGGGGATGGAAACATTCAGTACTTC. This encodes CASSVGDGNIQYF.

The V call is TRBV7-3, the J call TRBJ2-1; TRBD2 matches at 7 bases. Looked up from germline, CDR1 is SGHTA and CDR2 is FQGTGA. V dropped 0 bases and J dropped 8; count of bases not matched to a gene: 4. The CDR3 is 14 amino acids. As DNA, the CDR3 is TGTGCCAGCAGCTTAACCGGGGGGACGGATGAGCAGTTCTTC. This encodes CASSLTGGTDEQFF.